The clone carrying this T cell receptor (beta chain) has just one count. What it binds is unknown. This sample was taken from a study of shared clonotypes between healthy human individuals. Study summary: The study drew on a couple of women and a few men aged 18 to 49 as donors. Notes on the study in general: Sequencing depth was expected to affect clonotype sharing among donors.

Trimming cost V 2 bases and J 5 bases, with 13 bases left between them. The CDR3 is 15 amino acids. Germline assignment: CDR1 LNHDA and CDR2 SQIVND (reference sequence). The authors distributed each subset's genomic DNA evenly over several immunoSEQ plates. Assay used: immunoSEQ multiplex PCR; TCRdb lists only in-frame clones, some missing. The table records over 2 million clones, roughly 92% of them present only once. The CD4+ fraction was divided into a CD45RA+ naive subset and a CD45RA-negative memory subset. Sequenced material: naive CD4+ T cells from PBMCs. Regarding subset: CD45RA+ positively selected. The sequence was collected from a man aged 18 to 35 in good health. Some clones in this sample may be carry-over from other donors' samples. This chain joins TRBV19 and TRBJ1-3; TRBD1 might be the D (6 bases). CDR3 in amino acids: CASSIPRTARNTIYF. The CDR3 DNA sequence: TGTGCCAGTAGTATACCCCGGACAGCCCGAAACACCATATATTTT.